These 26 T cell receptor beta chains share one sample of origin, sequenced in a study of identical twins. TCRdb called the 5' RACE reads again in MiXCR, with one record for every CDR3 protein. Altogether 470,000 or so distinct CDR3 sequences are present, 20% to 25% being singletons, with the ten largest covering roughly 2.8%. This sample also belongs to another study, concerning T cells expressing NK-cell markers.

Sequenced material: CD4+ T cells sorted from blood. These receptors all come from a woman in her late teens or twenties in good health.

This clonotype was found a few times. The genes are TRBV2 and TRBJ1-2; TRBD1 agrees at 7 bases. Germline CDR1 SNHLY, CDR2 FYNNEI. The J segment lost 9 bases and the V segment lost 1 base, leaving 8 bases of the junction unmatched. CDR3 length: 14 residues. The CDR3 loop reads CASSEGHKTGRYTF. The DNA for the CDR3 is TGTGCCAGCAGTGAAGGCCACAAGACAGGGCGCTACACCTTC.

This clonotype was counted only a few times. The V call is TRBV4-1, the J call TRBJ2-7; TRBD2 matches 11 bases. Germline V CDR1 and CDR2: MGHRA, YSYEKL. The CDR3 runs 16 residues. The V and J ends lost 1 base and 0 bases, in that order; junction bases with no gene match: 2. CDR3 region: CASSQGGTSGSYEQYF. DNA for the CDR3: TGCGCCAGCAGCCAAGGGGGGACTAGCGGCTCCTACGAGCAGTACTTC.

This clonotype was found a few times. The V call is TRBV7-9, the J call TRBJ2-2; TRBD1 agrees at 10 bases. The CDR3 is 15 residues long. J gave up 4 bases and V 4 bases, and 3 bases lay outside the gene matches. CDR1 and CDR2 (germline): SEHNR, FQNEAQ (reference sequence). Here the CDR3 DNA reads TGTGCCAGCAGCTCAGACAGGGGGCTCACCGGGGAGCTGTTTTTT. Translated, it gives CASSSDRGLTGELFF.

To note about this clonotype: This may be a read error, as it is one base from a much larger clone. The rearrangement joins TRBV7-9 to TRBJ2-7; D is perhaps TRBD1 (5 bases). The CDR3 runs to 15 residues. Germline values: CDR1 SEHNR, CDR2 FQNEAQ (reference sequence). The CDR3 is CTSSLGWGSLHEQYF. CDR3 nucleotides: TGTACCAGCAGCTTAGGTTGGGGCTCTTTGCACGAGCAGTACTTC.

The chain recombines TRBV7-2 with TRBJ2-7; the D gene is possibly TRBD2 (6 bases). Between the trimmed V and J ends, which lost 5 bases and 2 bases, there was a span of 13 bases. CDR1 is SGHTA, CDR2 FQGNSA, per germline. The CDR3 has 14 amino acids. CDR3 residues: CASSAGLGTYEQYF. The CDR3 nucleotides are TGTGCCAGCAGCGCGGGACTGGGTACCTACGAGCAGTACTTC.

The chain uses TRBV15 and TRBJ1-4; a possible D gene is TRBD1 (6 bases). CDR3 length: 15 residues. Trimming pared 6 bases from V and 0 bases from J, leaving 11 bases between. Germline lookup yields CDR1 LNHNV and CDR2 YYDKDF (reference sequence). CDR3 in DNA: TGTGCCACCAGTCCACAGGGTGCAACTAATGAAAAACTGTTTTTT. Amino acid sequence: CATSPQGATNEKLFF.

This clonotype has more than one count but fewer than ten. The CDR3 reads CASSSQTGNYGYTF. The CDR3 coding sequence is TGTGCCAGCAGCTCCCAGACGGGGAACTATGGCTACACCTTC. The chain joins TRBV7-9 to TRBJ1-2; D uncertain. The CDR3 spans 14 residues. The V end was cut by 4 bases, the J end by 2 bases, with 11 bases between. CDR1 is SEHNR, CDR2 FQNEAQ, per germline (reference sequence).

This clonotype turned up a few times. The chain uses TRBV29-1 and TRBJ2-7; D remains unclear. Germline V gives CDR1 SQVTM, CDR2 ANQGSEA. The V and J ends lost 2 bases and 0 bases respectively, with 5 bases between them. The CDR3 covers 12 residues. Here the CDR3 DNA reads TGCAGCGTTGAACAGGACTCCTACGAGCAGTACTTC. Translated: CSVEQDSYEQYF.

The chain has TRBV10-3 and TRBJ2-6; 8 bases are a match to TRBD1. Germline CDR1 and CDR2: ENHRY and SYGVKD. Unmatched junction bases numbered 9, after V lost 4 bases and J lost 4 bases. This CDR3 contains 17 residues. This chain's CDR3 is CAISAPSRGLGANVLTF. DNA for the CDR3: TGTGCCATCAGTGCACCCAGCAGGGGGCTCGGGGCCAACGTCCTGACTTTC.

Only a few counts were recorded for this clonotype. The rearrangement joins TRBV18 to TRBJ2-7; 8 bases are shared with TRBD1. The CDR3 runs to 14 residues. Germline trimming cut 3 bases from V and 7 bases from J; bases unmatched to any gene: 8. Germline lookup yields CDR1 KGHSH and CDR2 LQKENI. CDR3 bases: TGTGCCAGCTCACCCTACCAGGGGGCGGAGGAGCAGTACTTC. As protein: CASSPYQGAEEQYF.

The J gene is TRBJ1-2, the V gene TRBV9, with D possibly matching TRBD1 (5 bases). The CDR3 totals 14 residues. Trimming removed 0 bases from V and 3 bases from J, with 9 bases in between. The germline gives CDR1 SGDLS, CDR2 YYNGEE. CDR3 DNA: TGTGCCAGCAGCGTAGTCGGGGACGACTATGGCTACACCTTC. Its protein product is CASSVVGDDYGYTF.

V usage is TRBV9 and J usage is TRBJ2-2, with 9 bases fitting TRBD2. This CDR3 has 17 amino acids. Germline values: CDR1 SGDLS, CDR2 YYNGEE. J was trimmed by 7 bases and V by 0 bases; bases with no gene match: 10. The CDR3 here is CASSVAGAGGSIGELFF. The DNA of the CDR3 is TGTGCCAGCAGCGTAGCGGGAGCGGGGGGCTCCATCGGGGAGCTGTTTTTT.

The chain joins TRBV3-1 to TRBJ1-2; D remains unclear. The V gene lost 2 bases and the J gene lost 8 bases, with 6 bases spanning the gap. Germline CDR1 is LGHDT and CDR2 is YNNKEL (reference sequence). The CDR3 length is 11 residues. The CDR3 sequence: CASSQWEGYTF. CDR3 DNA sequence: TGTGCCAGCAGCCAATGGGAGGGCTACACCTTC. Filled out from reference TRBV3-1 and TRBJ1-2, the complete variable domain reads DTAVSQTPKYLVTQMGNDKSIKCEQNLGHDTMYWYKQDSKKFLKIMFSYNNKELIINETVPNRFSPKSPDKAHLNLHINSLELGDSAVYFCASSQWEGYTFGSGTRLTVV.

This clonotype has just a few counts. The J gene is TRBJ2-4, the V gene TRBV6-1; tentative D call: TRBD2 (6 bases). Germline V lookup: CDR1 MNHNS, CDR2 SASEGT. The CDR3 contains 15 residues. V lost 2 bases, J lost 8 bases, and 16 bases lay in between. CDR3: CASSEPGLRGHIQYF. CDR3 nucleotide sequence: TGTGCCAGCAGTGAACCGGGACTTCGTGGTCACATTCAGTACTTC.

The CDR3 region has the DNA TGTGCCAGCGGAAGAACACACCCGTTCTTC. As protein: CASGRTHPFF. The chain carries TRBV2 and TRBJ2-1, with no clear D. The length of the CDR3 is 10 residues. The V gene lost 8 bases and the J gene lost 15 bases, with 14 bases spanning the gap. Germline CDR1 and CDR2: SNHLY and FYNNEI.

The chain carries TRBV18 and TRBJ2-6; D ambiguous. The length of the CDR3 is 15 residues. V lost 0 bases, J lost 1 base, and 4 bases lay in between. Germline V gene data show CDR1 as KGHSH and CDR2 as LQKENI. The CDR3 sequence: CASSPPFSGANVLTF. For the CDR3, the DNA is TGTGCCAGCTCACCACCATTTTCTGGGGCCAACGTCCTGACTTTC.

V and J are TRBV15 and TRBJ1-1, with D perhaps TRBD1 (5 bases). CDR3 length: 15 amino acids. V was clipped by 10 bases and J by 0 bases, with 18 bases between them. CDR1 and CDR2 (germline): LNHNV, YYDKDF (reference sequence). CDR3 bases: TGTGCCAGCCTGGGGCGGATAGGGGTGAACACTGAAGCTTTCTTT. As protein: CASLGRIGVNTEAFF.

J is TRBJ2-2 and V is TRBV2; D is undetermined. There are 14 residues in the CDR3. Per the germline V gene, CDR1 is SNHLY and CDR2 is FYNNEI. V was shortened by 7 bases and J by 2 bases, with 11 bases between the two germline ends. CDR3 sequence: CASMRFLNTGELFF. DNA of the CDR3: TGTGCCAGCATGAGGTTCCTAAACACCGGGGAGCTGTTTTTT.

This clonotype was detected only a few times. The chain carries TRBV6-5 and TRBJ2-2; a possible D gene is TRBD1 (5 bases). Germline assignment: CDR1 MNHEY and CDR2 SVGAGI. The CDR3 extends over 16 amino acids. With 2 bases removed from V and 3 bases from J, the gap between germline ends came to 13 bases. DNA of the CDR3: TGTGCCAGCAGTTACATGGGGCGGAGCGACACCGGGGAGCTGTTTTTT. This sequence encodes CASSYMGRSDTGELFF.

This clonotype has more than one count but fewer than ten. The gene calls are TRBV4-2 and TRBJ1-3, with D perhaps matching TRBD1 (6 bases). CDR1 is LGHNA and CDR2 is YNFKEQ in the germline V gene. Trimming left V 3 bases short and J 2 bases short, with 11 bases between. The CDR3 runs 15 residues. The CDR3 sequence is CASSHGQSPGNTIYF. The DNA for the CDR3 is TGTGCCAGCAGCCACGGACAGAGCCCTGGAAACACCATATATTTT.

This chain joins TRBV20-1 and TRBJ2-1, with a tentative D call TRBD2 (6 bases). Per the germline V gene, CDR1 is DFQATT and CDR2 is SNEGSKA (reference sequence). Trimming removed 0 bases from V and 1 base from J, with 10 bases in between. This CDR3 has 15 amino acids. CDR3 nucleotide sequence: TGCAGTGCTAGAGAGGGGCGGGGATCCTACAATGAGCAGTTCTTC. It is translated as CSAREGRGSYNEQFF.

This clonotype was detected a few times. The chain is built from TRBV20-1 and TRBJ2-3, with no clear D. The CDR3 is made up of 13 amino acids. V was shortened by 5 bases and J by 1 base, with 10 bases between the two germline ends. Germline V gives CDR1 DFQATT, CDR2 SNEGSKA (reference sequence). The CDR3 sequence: CSALGEGTDTQYF. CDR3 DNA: TGCAGTGCTCTCGGCGAGGGCACAGATACGCAGTATTTT.

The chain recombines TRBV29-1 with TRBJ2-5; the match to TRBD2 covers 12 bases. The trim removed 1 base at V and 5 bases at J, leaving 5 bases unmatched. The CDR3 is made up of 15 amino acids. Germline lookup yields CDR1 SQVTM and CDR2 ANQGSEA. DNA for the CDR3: TGCAGCGTTGAAGTACTAGCGGGAGGCGTGGAGACCCAGTACTTC. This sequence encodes CSVEVLAGGVETQYF.

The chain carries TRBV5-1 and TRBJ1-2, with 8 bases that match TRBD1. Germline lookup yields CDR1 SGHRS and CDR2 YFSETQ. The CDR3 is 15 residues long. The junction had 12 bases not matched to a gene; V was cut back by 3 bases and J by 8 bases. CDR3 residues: CASSSQTGEIGGYTF. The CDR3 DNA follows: TGCGCCAGCAGCTCCCAGACAGGGGAGATTGGCGGCTACACCTTC.

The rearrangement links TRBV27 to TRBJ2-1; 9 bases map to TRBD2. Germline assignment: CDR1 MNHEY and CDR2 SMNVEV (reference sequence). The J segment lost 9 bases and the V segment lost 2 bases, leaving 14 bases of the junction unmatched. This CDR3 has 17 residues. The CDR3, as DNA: TGTGCCAGCAGTTTAAGGCCCTTGCGGGAGGGCCGCGGTGAGCAGTTCTTC. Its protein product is CASSLRPLREGRGEQFF.

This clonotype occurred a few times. The CDR3 DNA reads TGTGCCAGCAGTTCGACAGGTACCCACACCGGGGAGCTGTTTTTT. It is translated as CASSSTGTHTGELFF. The rearrangement links TRBV6-5 to TRBJ2-2; TRBD1 is a possible D gene (6 bases). In germline, CDR1 is MNHEY, CDR2 SVGAGI. This CDR3 is 15 amino acids long. V was pared by 4 bases and J by 3 bases, with 12 bases between.